This T cell receptor (beta chain) is from a study of blood T cell repertoires in COVID-19 (dated by TCRdb to the early 2020s). About the study as a whole: The collaborator samples originated in the United States, Italy and Spain and spanned the acute and convalescent phases of COVID-19. The prospective study material was composed of cDNA or gDNA derived from T cells, B-cell-depleted T cells, or PBMCs. The dataset comprised deeply sampled blood TCRbeta repertoires from subjects exposed to, actively infected with, or recovered from COVID-19. The repertoires were made available in a free public database intended to serve as a resource for research on the immune response to SARS-CoV-2. The samples were drawn from the first 160 participants of the ongoing ImmuneRACE study and from 950 to 1,500 subjects provided by 6 global collaborators. The sample metadata nearly always contained a de-identified subject ID, COVID-19 status, age in years and sex. Where available, HLA class I and class II types were obtained from metadata supplied by the sample provider rather than from assay-based typing.

Regarding this clone: Its antigen is still unknown. The input lacks base qualities; no much larger clone sits a single base away.

TCRbeta CDR3 regions were amplified from genomic DNA by means of the immunoSEQ Assay, a bias-controlled multiplex PCR. Processing in the source paper ran as follows. Within the assay, amplification of reference gene primers was used to estimate how many nucleated cells each sample contained. To quantify the absolute abundance of each unique TCRbeta CDR3 rearrangement, sequence reads were collapsed and filtered. Productive Simpson clonality was computed per sample as the square root of Simpson's diversity index over productive rearrangements. TCRdb obtained this table from immuneACCESS and retained in-frame rearrangements with V and J assigned. These tables miss some clones; where compared with another copy, unresolved V genes account for less than half of the shortfall, and the remainder is unexplained. D and trimming were read from the DNA, whereas the V and J calls and clone size are those reported in that table. This sample lists 150,000 to 200,000 clones; over 85% were detected once. Over 3.5% of the sample comes from the top ten.

The CDR3 goes from the cysteine to the phenylalanine over 15 residues. CDR3 DNA only is kept here, 45 bases in frame from base 1. According to the germline V gene, CDR1 reads MDHEN and CDR2 reads SYDVKM. Ends trimmed: V by 5 bases, J by 1 base; bases unmatched to a gene: 5. The collaborating institutions used their own protocols to collect whole blood in K2EDTA tubes. For TCRbeta analysis, collaborators shipped samples as frozen whole blood, isolated PBMCs, or DNA extracted from either of those sample types. Broad study findings and their caveats: How much clinical and demographic metadata was included differed by source and by participant, and the metadata was provided uncurated.

The rearrangement joined TRBV28 to TRBJ2-7; TRBD2 aligns with 10 central bases. The clonotype comes from a woman between 50 and 59 years old with acute or convalescent COVID-19. Sequencing was performed on peripheral blood. The DNA sequence is as follows: TGTGCCAGCAGTGCTAGCGGGGGTGGGTCCTACGAGCAGTACTTC. Its protein reads: CASSASGGGSYEQYF.